A single sample is the source of the 28 T cell receptor beta chains below, sequenced in a study of T cell responses to AZD1222 COVID-19 vaccine. The repertoire was sequenced with immunoSEQ multiplex PCR; TCRdb's copy has only in-frame clones and lacks some. Among some 120,000 clones listed, around 88% were seen once. The sequencing used peripheral blood, collected on day 0 of AZD1222 vaccination. The receptors shown here come from an adult in good health.

V and J are TRBV18 and TRBJ1-2, with D unclear. Germline CDR1 is KGHSH and CDR2 is LQKENI. V was clipped by 2 bases and J by 6 bases, with 19 bases between them. This CDR3 has 16 amino acids. CDR3 nucleotides: TGTGCCAGCTCACCATTGGGAGCAGGTCAAAATGATGGCTACACCTTC. Amino acid sequence: CASSPLGAGQNDGYTF.

The chain joins TRBV6-5 to TRBJ1-2, with D maybe TRBD1 (6 bases). The CDR3 has 14 residues. V lost 9 bases, J lost 3 bases, and 17 bases lay in between. Germline lookup yields CDR1 MNHEY and CDR2 SVGAGI. CDR3 nucleotides: TGTGCCAGTTCGAACGGACAGAGCTACTATGGCTACACCTTC. Amino acid sequence: CASSNGQSYYGYTF.

J is TRBJ1-5 and V is TRBV24-1; D not resolved. Germline values: CDR1 KGHDR, CDR2 SFDVKD. Trimming removed 3 bases from V and 0 bases from J, with 11 bases in between. The CDR3 runs to 16 residues. The CDR3 DNA is TGTGCCACCAGTGATCGGCATAAAAATAGCAATCAGCCCCAGCATTTT. It is translated as CATSDRHKNSNQPQHF.

The chain combines TRBV18 with TRBJ1-1; tentative D call: TRBD1 (6 bases). In germline, CDR1 is KGHSH, CDR2 LQKENI. This CDR3 comprises 16 residues. V was clipped by 2 bases and J by 4 bases, with 17 bases between them. The CDR3 DNA reads TGTGCCAGCTCACCATTGCCGACAGGAGGAGGCACTGAAGCTTTCTTT. Protein product: CASSPLPTGGGTEAFF.

The gene calls are TRBV4-1 and TRBJ2-6; 7 bases map to TRBD1. The CDR3 consists of 17 residues. Germline V gene lookup returns CDR1 MGHRA and CDR2 YSYEKL. Losses at the gene ends were 0 bases for V and 0 bases for J; bases not matched to a gene: 2. The CDR3 DNA sequence: TGCGCCAGCAGCCAAGATGACAGGGCCTCTGGGGCCAACGTCCTGACTTTC. Translating it yields CASSQDDRASGANVLTF.

In its sample, this clone was seen once. The chain uses TRBV7-3 and TRBJ2-3; no definite D call. This CDR3 comprises 13 residues. Trimming left V 1 base short and J 4 bases short, with 6 bases between. From germline, CDR1 is SGHTA and CDR2 FQGTGA. The CDR3 region has the DNA TGTGCCAGCAGCTTAATGAGCGCAGATACGCAGTATTTT. It translates to CASSLMSADTQYF.

CDR3 in DNA: TGTGCCAGTAGTATCGGCAGTACATCAACTAATGAAAAACTGTTTTTT. It yields the protein CASSIGSTSTNEKLFF. This chain connects TRBV19 to TRBJ1-4, with unresolved D. This CDR3 has 16 residues. Trimming took 3 bases from V and 0 from J, leaving 11 bases between them. CDR1 is LNHDA, CDR2 SQIVND, per germline (reference sequence). Full variable domain (outside the CDR3, taken from reference TRBV19 and TRBJ1-4): DGGITQSPKYLFRKEGQNVTLSCEQNLNHDAMYWYRQDPGQGLRLIYYSQIVNDFQKGDIAEGYSVSREKKESFPLTVTSAQKNPTAFYLCASSIGSTSTNEKLFFGSGTQLSVL.

V gene TRBV6-5 combines with J gene TRBJ1-2; D gene unclear. Trimming shortened V by 6 bases and J by 0 bases, and 14 bases separated the two germline ends. This CDR3 has 15 residues. CDR1 and CDR2 from the germline V gene are MNHEY and SVGAGI. The CDR3 region is CASSTSWGTNYGYTF. DNA for the CDR3: TGTGCCAGCAGCACCTCCTGGGGAACTAACTATGGCTACACCTTC.

V usage is TRBV5-1 and J usage is TRBJ2-2; 12 bases are shared with TRBD1. Trimming at V came to 4 bases and at J to 4 bases, leaving 11 bases not matched to a gene. The CDR3 loop spans 18 amino acids. Germline values: CDR1 SGHRS, CDR2 YFSETQ. CDR3 sequence (DNA): TGCGCCAGCAGCGTCCCGGGACAGGGGGCGGGTCGCACCGGGGAGCTGTTTTTT. Translated: CASSVPGQGAGRTGELFF.

The chain couples TRBV19 to TRBJ2-4; the D is unclear. The CDR3 totals 15 residues. CDR1 is LNHDA, CDR2 SQIVND, per germline (reference sequence). The germline V and J ends were trimmed by 4 bases and 3 bases, with 13 bases remaining between them. CDR3 region: CASSTRQSGKNIQYF. The DNA for the CDR3 is TGTGCCAGTAGTACTCGGCAGTCGGGCAAAAACATTCAGTACTTC.

The chain has TRBV11-2 and TRBJ2-4, with D tentatively TRBD1 or TRBD2 (5 bases each). This CDR3 comprises 13 residues. The V end was cut by 7 bases, the J end by 3 bases, with 10 bases between. Germline CDR1 and CDR2: SGHAT and FQNNGV. The CDR3 region has the DNA TGTGCCAGCAATGGGGGAGTCAAAAACATTCAGTACTTC. Protein: CASNGGVKNIQYF.

The chain carries TRBV4-1 and TRBJ1-6; the D is unclear. Trimming left V 4 bases short and J 4 bases short, with 11 bases between. CDR3 size: 15 residues. CDR1 MGHRA and CDR2 YSYEKL come from the germline V gene. CDR3 loop: CASSPPRDYNSPLHF. CDR3 nucleotide sequence: TGCGCCAGCAGCCCTCCGCGGGATTATAATTCACCCCTCCACTTT.

Comment on this clone: One end of the junction does not line up with germline, which may come from a read error. At the DNA level, this CDR3 is encoded by other sequences in the same sample as well. The rearrangement uses TRBV7-7 and TRBJ2-7; D is unresolved. The CDR3 spans 15 residues. CDR1 is SSHAT and CDR2 is FNYEAQ in the germline V gene (reference sequence). The CDR3, as DNA: TGTGCCAGCAGCGAAAATCACGTCGGCCCCTACGAGCAGTACTTT. Residues: CASSENHVGPYEQYF. Based on the CDR3 plus reference TRBV7-7 and TRBJ2-7, the full variable domain is GAGVSQSPRYKVTKRGQDVTLRCDPISSHATLYWYQQALGQGPEFLTYFNYEAQPDKSGLPSDRFSAERPEGSISTLTIQRTEQRDSAMYRCASSENHVGPYEQYFGPGTRLTVT.

The chain employs TRBV5-1 and TRBJ2-7, with TRBD1 matching 7 bases. Trimming at V came to 4 bases and at J to 2 bases, leaving 6 bases not matched to a gene. This CDR3 spans 14 amino acids. The germline CDR1 and CDR2 sequences are SGHRS and YFSETQ. The DNA of the CDR3 is TGCGCCAGCAGCCAAGGGACAGCACCCTACGAGCAGTACTTC. Residues: CASSQGTAPYEQYF.

The chain is built from TRBV6-5 and TRBJ2-3; D gene ambiguous. Between the trimmed V and J ends, which lost 5 bases and 2 bases, there was a span of 14 bases. Germline V gene data show CDR1 as MNHEY and CDR2 as SVGAGI. The length of the CDR3 is 15 residues. The CDR3 loop reads CASSPLAWVTDTQYF. CDR3 nucleotide sequence: TGTGCCAGCAGTCCTTTAGCATGGGTCACAGATACGCAGTATTTT.

The chain's CDR3 is CASSPAPSGGTDTQYF. The CDR3 region has the DNA TGTGCCAGCTCACCCGCCCCGAGCGGGGGGACGGATACGCAGTATTTT. The rearrangement uses TRBV18 and TRBJ2-3; 9 nucleotides agree with TRBD2. With 3 bases clipped from V and 6 bases from J, the junction kept 10 bases outside the gene matches. This CDR3 is built from 16 residues. The germline V gene encodes CDR1 KGHSH and CDR2 LQKENI.

J is TRBJ2-5 and V is TRBV7-2, with 11 nucleotides matching TRBD2. CDR3 length: 14 amino acids. From germline, CDR1 is SGHTA and CDR2 FQGNSA. J gave up 6 bases and V 3 bases, and 3 bases lay outside the gene matches. The CDR3 bases are TGTGCCAGCAGCTTTAGCGGGAGGGCGAAGACCCAGTACTTC. This encodes CASSFSGRAKTQYF. The entire variable domain, with the rest obtained from reference TRBV7-2 and TRBJ2-5, is as follows: GAGVSQSPSNKVTEKGKDVELRCDPISGHTALYWYRQSLGQGLEFLIYFQGNSAPDKSGLPSDRFSAERTGGSVSTLTIQRTQQEDSAVYLCASSFSGRAKTQYFGPGTRLLVL.

The chain recombines TRBV4-3 with TRBJ1-5; no clear D gene. This CDR3 is built from 13 residues. Trimming took 0 bases from V and 6 from J, leaving 6 bases between them. Germline V gives CDR1 LGHNA, CDR2 YSLEER. The CDR3 DNA is TGCGCCAGCAGCCAAGAGACAACTCAGCCCCAGCATTTT. Encoded protein: CASSQETTQPQHF.

The chain has TRBV5-1 and TRBJ1-6; D is uncertain. This CDR3 region has 16 residues. The germline CDR1 and CDR2 sequences are SGHRS and YFSETQ. V lost 2 bases, J lost 9 bases, and 18 bases lay in between. This chain's CDR3 is CASSFSGPSVGSPLHF. The CDR3 DNA follows: TGCGCCAGCAGCTTTTCCGGGCCCTCGGTGGGTTCACCCCTCCACTTT.

The V and J genes are TRBV7-9 and TRBJ1-1, with TRBD1 matching 8 bases. The germline V gene encodes CDR1 SEHNR and CDR2 FQNEAQ (reference sequence). With V trimmed by 1 base and J by 10 bases, 2 bases remained unmatched. The CDR3 is 12 residues long. The CDR3 protein is CASSLVRGPAFF. CDR3 bases: TGTGCCAGCAGCTTAGTCAGGGGGCCAGCTTTCTTT.

The J gene is TRBJ1-6, the V gene TRBV7-3; D is perhaps TRBD1 (6 bases). CDR1 is SGHTA and CDR2 is FQGTGA in the germline V gene. The CDR3 is 16 amino acids. Trimming left V 1 base short and J 6 bases short, with 13 bases between. The CDR3: CASSLNPPGANSPLHF. The CDR3, as DNA: TGTGCCAGCAGCTTAAATCCCCCAGGGGCTAATTCACCCCTCCACTTT. Drawing the rest from reference TRBV7-3 and TRBJ1-6, the complete variable domain is GAGVSQTPSNKVTEKGKYVELRCDPISGHTALYWYRQSLGQGPEFLIYFQGTGAADDSGLPNDRFFAVRPEGSVSTLKIQRTERGDSAVYLCASSLNPPGANSPLHFGNGTRLTVT.

The chain carries TRBV29-1 and TRBJ1-3; the match to TRBD1 covers 7 bases. This CDR3 has 14 residues. V was clipped by 6 bases and J by 0 bases; unmatched bases: 5. Germline CDR1 and CDR2: SQVTM and ANQGSEA. CDR3 sequence reads: CSVDRSLSGNTIYF. The CDR3 nucleotides are TGCAGCGTGGACAGGTCTCTCTCTGGAAACACCATATATTTT.

In this sample, this clone turned up a few times. The chain employs TRBV2 and TRBJ1-4, with 10 bases aligning to TRBD1. V lost 1 base, J lost 5 bases, and 7 bases stayed unmatched. The germline V gene has CDR1 SNHLY and CDR2 FYNNEI. CDR3 length equals 17 residues. The CDR3 sequence: CASSEGWTGGVNEKLFF. The DNA for the CDR3 is TGTGCCAGCAGTGAAGGGTGGACAGGGGGAGTGAATGAAAAACTGTTTTTT.

V is TRBV18 and J is TRBJ2-3; D possibly matches TRBD1 or TRBD2 (5 bases each). The length of the CDR3 is 16 residues. V was trimmed by 4 bases and J by 2 bases, leaving 16 bases between them. In germline, CDR1 is KGHSH, CDR2 LQKENI. The CDR3 nucleotides read TGTGCCAGCTCACTAGGCGCCCCGGGGACCACAGATACGCAGTATTTT. This gives the protein CASSLGAPGTTDTQYF.

This clone appeared a single time. The chain employs TRBV7-9 and TRBJ2-4, with 9 bases lining up with TRBD1. The CDR3 runs to 14 residues. Germline V lookup: CDR1 SEHNR, CDR2 FQNEAQ (reference sequence). V trimming: 6 bases; J trimming: 5 bases; junction bases outside the gene matches: 5. CDR3 in amino acids: CASRTGTGQNIQYF. Written as DNA, the CDR3 is TGTGCCAGCAGGACCGGGACAGGGCAAAACATTCAGTACTTC.

The rearrangement uses TRBV19 and TRBJ1-3, with 7 nucleotides matching TRBD1. The CDR3 runs 15 residues. Germline values: CDR1 LNHDA, CDR2 SQIVND (reference sequence). Germline trimming cut 4 bases from V and 4 bases from J; bases unmatched to any gene: 7. CDR3 amino acids: CASSTLTGNGNTIYF. The DNA for the CDR3 is TGTGCCAGTAGTACCCTGACAGGGAACGGAAACACCATATATTTT.

The CDR3 region has the DNA TGCGCCAGCAGCTTTGTTTCCGGTTCTCTACGCAATGAGCAGTTCTTC. Translation gives CASSFVSGSLRNEQFF. This sequence joins TRBV5-1 and TRBJ2-1; no firm D call. The V end lost 2 bases, the J end lost 6 bases, and 18 bases lay between the germline ends. There are 16 residues in the CDR3. Germline V gene sequence: CDR1 SGHRS, CDR2 YFSETQ.

V usage is TRBV7-2 and J usage is TRBJ1-3; TRBD1 matches 7 bases. Germline assignment: CDR1 SGHTA and CDR2 FQGNSA. The length of the CDR3 is 17 residues. V lost 5 bases, J lost 0 bases, and 10 bases stayed unmatched. As DNA, the CDR3 is TGTGCCAGCAGCCCTTCGACAGGGCTTAGCTCTGGAAACACCATATATTTT. Translated, it gives CASSPSTGLSSGNTIYF.